Below, one TCR beta chain is given with its context. Which antigen it targets is not known. Base qualities are not recorded, but no much larger clone differs from it by a single base. Library preparation used the immunoSEQ multiplex PCR assay. Following the manufacturer's protocol, the hsTCRB Kit was used to amplify rearranged TCR beta chain sequences. An Illumina MiSeq was used to sequence the TCRB libraries. As for how the authors treated the data: Demultiplexing, trimming and gene mapping were performed with the kit vendor's proprietary platform. In TCRdb, the immuneACCESS table is reduced to in-frame sequences with V and J assigned. These tables do not hold every clone; where another copy was compared, an unresolved V gene accounts for under half, and the others remain unexplained. V and J calls and clone size are given by that table; D and trimming were obtained from the DNA. This sample lists under 150,000 clones; 80% were detected once. 5.5% of the sample comes from the top ten.

This specimen's time point label, per the study, means: week 11, during vaccination. Each vaccine dose, consisting of 300 ug of a 20-mer mutant IDH1 peptide in Montanide, was administered subcutaneously with topical imiquimod. Newly diagnosed WHO grade 3 or 4 IDH1-mutant astrocytomas showing loss of nuclear ATRX were present in the donors. The samples were drawn from NOA16, a multicentre, single-arm, open-label phase I trial in Germany that tested a mutant IDH1 peptide vaccine in humans for the first time. Genomic DNA for TCRB sequencing was extracted from EDTA blood using the DNeasy Blood and Tissue Kit. Reading the germline V gene gives CDR1 SGDLS and CDR2 YYNGEE. Trimming takes 4 bases from V and 3 bases from J, and the germline ends sit 20 bases apart. CDR3 length: 16 amino acids, cysteine to phenylalanine. The CDR3 DNA has 48 bases and is translated from base 1. The data are from a study of a mutant IDH1 vaccine in newly diagnosed glioma (dated by TCRdb to about 2021). Regarding the complete study: Eight vaccinations were administered to patients in weeks 1, 3, 5, 7, 11, 15, 19 and 23, corresponding to visits V03 through V10. Vaccination was initiated 4-6 weeks after radiotherapy alone, or concurrently with temozolomide cycles in the chemotherapy-containing groups. Of the approximately 30 treated patients, around 62% were male and approximately 38% were female, and the mean age was 40.4 years. Prior to enrollment, patients had been given standard therapy consisting of radiotherapy alone, temozolomide alone, or radiochemotherapy with temozolomide, with the combination given to most patients. Peripheral blood samples were drawn at six visits, namely V03 (baseline), V05, V07, V10, V12 and V13. Longitudinal TCRB deep sequencing was done for some 26 treated patients, wherever samples were available for exploratory analyses.

The study at large found these results: Pseudoprogression appeared unrelated to alterations in the top peripheral T cell clonotypes detected by TCRB sequencing. Across multiple MHC alleles, vaccine-induced immune responses were seen in roughly 93% of patients. The authors noted that analyses of patient blood samples could not be reproduced because of sample limitations. Availability determined which PBMC samples were chosen for TCRB deep sequencing.

The sequence was obtained from a man aged 40-50 years with glioma. This receptor chain uses TRBV9 and TRBJ2-7, with TRBD2 as a weak D call on 6 bases. This specimen was PBMCs, taken from a glioma patient whose treatment included an IDH1 peptide vaccine. The CDR3 here reads CASSSRGSGGVYEQYF. Read as DNA, the sequence is TGTGCCAGCAGCTCCCGTGGTAGCGGAGGCGTCTACGAGCAGTACTTC.